This note documents a single T cell receptor (beta chain) sequence. Antigen unknown. Researchers ran the PCR with 60 Vbeta and 13 Jbeta primers. Repertoires were generated with immunoSEQ multiplex PCR, while TCRdb's copy carries only in-frame clones and drops some. This sample's clone table lists just over 150,000 clones. The germline V and J ends were trimmed by 5 bases and 0 bases, with 7 bases remaining between them. The CDR3 sequence is 13 residues long. Germline V gives CDR1 MNHEY, CDR2 SMNVEV (reference sequence). This sample was taken from a study of cytomegalovirus exposure and HLA in healthy donors. The overall study: Early released data had about 85 million unique TCRs, all coming from HLA-typed donors.

Study observations and caveats: Published work reported that the classifier diagnosed cytomegalovirus status with high specificity and sensitivity. A later analysis linked a missense variant in DCLRE1C to the trimming of TCR beta V and J genes.

This sequence joins TRBV27 and TRBJ1-1; D uncertain. The sample comprised PBMCs. The receptor's source is a man aged 25 to 45 in good health and CMV-seronegative. CDR3 nucleotides: TGTGCCAGCAGTCTAGCCATGAACACTGAAGCTTTCTTT. It is translated as CASSLAMNTEAFF.